This T cell receptor (beta chain) came from a study of blood T cell repertoires in COVID-19. Original analysis: The authors estimated nucleated cell counts from reference gene primer amplification. Method: immunoSEQ multiplex PCR; TCRdb's copy keeps in-frame clones and lacks some. That table furnishes V, J and clone size, whereas the DNA furnished D and trimming. The sample shows 300,000 or so clones, approximately 89% of them seen only once. The CDR3 runs to 15 residues. Deletions cut 0 bases from V and 0 bases from J, with 6 bases between. Germline V gene sequence: CDR1 MNHEY, CDR2 SVGAGI. Sequencing was done on a sample of peripheral blood. This TCR was recovered from a woman aged 25 to 39 who had recovered from COVID-19. The chain joins TRBV6-5 to TRBJ2-4; weak D call: TRBD1 (5 bases). CDR3 residues: CASSYSTAAKNIQYF. CDR3 DNA: TGTGCCAGCAGTTACTCGACAGCAGCCAAAAACATTCAGTACTTC.